The clone carrying this T cell receptor (beta chain) was seen more than once but under ten times. Germline CDR1 SEHNR, CDR2 FQNEAQ (reference sequence). This CDR3 comprises 14 residues. V lost 5 bases and J lost 2, with 9 bases in between. The data were taken from a study of early T cells in non-severe SARS-CoV-2 infection. TCRdb processed the 5' RACE reads anew with MiXCR; each CDR3 protein has one entry. The repertoire includes over 95,000 distinct CDR3 sequences, around 17% of them detected once, and roughly 1.2% sits in the top ten. J is TRBJ2-2 and V is TRBV7-9; no definite D call. This TCR was sampled from an adult who was a healthcare worker with PCR-confirmed SARS-CoV-2 infection or an uninfected control (not recorded which). Sequenced material: whole blood. The CDR3 DNA reads TGTGCCAGCAGCAAGGTGGCCAACACCGGGGAGCTGTTTTTT. Amino acid sequence: CASSKVANTGELFF. The full variable domain, in which reference TRBV7-9 and TRBJ2-2 provide the parts outside the CDR3, is DTGVSQNPRHKITKRGQNVTFRCDPISEHNRLYWYRQTLGQGPEFLTYFQNEAQLEKSRLLSDRFSAERPKGSFSTLEIQRTEQGDSAMYLCASSKVANTGELFFGEGSRLTVL.